This entry features one T cell receptor beta chain sequence. Its target is not known. An end of the junction does not agree with germline; a read error may underlie this. The data stem from a study of T cells in Graves' hyperthyroidism and ophthalmopathy. The CDR3 contains 13 residues. Looked up from germline, CDR1 is SEHNR and CDR2 is FQNEAQ (reference sequence). In patients aged 18 to 65, hyperthyroidism was newly diagnosed, with duration under 2 months. Reasons for excluding patients were uncontrolled infection, other autoimmune disease, pregnancy or lactation. TCR beta CDR3 regions were amplified from RNA. TCR CDR3 regions were first amplified by RT-PCR with HTBI primers. One entry per CDR3 protein results from TCRdb running MiXCR on the multiplex PCR reads. This sample has roughly 400,000 distinct CDR3 sequences; roughly 25% occur once, and the top ten carry more than 60%. The study's findings and limits: Most expanded thyroid clonotypes above 0.001 recurred in blood.

The chain joins TRBV7-9 to TRBJ1-1, with D unclear. Specimen: blood. The sequence was collected from a man in his forties or fifties with Graves' hyperthyroidism. Here the CDR3 reads CAGSQQPNTEAFF. The CDR3 DNA is TGTGCCGGCAGTCAACAGCCCAACACTGAAGCTTTCTTT.